The TCR beta chain under discussion was sequenced for a study of cytomegalovirus exposure and HLA in healthy donors (dated 2017 in TCRdb). Background on the whole study: According to an earlier analysis of 587 of the donors, 200 million or so T cells yielded 120 million or so unique TCR beta sequences and about 280 Gb of sequence data. The number of typed donors differed by locus: roughly 629-630 for A, B, C, DRB1 and DQB1; 500 to 550 for DQA1; some 610 for DPA1; and approximately 450 for DPB1. The later analysis used no new phenotypic data to find candidate immune exposures, relying instead on TCR beta sequences and their occurrence across donors. An early release that covered fewer than 800 HLA-typed donors contained about 300 gigabases of sequencing data and 70 million to 100 million unique TCR sequences. All discovery cohort repertoires had been generated on a single sequencing platform. In an earlier analysis of a few hundred of the donors, high-throughput TCR beta sequencing was used to judge whether each TCR beta V gene segment behaved as functional or pseudogenic. The aim of the study was to test whether cataloging public T cell receptors could identify signatures of past pathogen exposure. A later analysis re-examined previously published TCR beta repertoires from more than 600 donors and added high-resolution HLA genotyping to investigate patterns of TCR occurrence. To predict cytomegalovirus infection status, the study brought together high-throughput TCR immunosequencing, statistical association of individual TCRs with disease status, and machine learning. A later genetic analysis used genome-wide SNP genotypes for about 65% of the roughly 670 donors, treating that subset as a discovery cohort. A few DR-DQ haplotypes were handled as single units for association and clustering because linkage in the cohort was strong. The study profiled the T cell repertoires of hundreds of subjects by immunosequencing and related them to cytomegalovirus serostatus. Donor age, sex, ethnicity and CMV serostatus were compiled together with the repertoire data. Across approximately 400 genotyped donors of the cohort, an average of approximately 200,000 unique TCR beta nucleotide sequences per donor were sequenced, and roughly 20% of those sequences were non-productive. The genetic ancestry cluster associated with self-reported Caucasian donors included over 80% of the 398 genotyped donors. A separate validation cohort of approximately 120 different subjects was used in addition to the roughly 670-subject first cohort. Class I and class II HLA loci were covered by the typing at four-digit resolution. Overall study results and their limits: Across donors, most TCR sequences were observed very rarely, whereas some public TCRs were present in many individuals. A later analysis found that HLA-associated TCR beta chains were more clonally expanded and had lower generation probabilities than equally common non-associated chains. CMV serostatus was the only immune exposure information available for the cohort. The classifier was reported to diagnose cytomegalovirus status with high specificity and sensitivity in both the original and validation cohorts. Correlated functional status among segregating V segments might reflect linkage disequilibrium, but an unknown experimental factor could not be ruled out. A further reported finding was that TCR beta sequences accurately predicted the HLA-A and HLA-B alleles for most subjects in the first cohort. When HLA alleles, especially DR and DQ, strongly co-occurred, TCR associations were difficult to assign to individual alleles. The earlier analysis of some 540 of the donors excluded roughly 17 rarely observed V segments, including chromosome 9 orphons, because counts were too low. According to a later analysis, parvovirus B19, influenza, CMV and Epstein-Barr virus appeared linked to several top co-occurrence clusters. Because the 87-base-pair reads could not distinguish some IMGT-functional V segments, including TRBV6-2 and TRBV6-3, those segments were excluded. It was suggested by the authors that the approach could potentially be generalized to other disease states and immunological phenotypes. The sequencing pipeline was judged likely to have produced a cluster of highly shared sequence variants as a technical artifact. The cohort was sequenced for TCR beta chains only, and without alpha or paired-chain data the features that could be detected were limited. A few of the identified cytomegalovirus-associated TCR beta chains were confirmed in vitro to be specific for cytomegalovirus antigens. Compared with the roughly 710-donor mean, donors in an Asian-associated ancestry cluster had fewer N-insertions in productive TCRs, according to a later genetic analysis. According to a later analysis, TCR association rates differed among HLA loci, with DRB1 alleles showing the most associated TCRs and HLA-C alleles showing the fewest. Roughly uniform sequencing depth across donors was assumed in presence/absence analyses, although this assumption may not hold. A later analysis found that most CMV-associated TCR beta chains appeared HLA-restricted, with HLA associations seemingly driven largely by CMV exposure. A total of about 180 TCR beta chains were listed by the study as associated with cytomegalovirus. Specific HLA alleles were associated with 15,000 to 20,000 TCR beta sequences at a false discovery rate of 0.05 in a later analysis. An earlier analysis of 587 of the donors showed that most TCR beta V segments appeared in productive rearrangements either about 87% or about 30% of the time, which broadly matched IMGT annotations. An association between a missense DCLRE1C variant and V-gene and J-gene trimming of TCR beta chains was found in a later genetic analysis and replicated in an independent cohort. HLA typing was unavailable for some donors at each locus, so association tests used only the typed subset.

The library was obtained by the immunoSEQ multiplex PCR assay. The multiplex PCR relied on a mix of 60 forward primers for TCR Vbeta segments and 13 reverse primers for TCR Jbeta segments. The CDR3 region of rearranged TCR beta genes was amplified from genomic DNA by a multiplex PCR assay. Amplified TCR beta libraries were sequenced as 87-base-pair reads on the Illumina HiSeq System. Per the authors' processing: In a later analysis, roughly 80 million unique TCR beta chains were counted across the 500 to 850 repertoires, and roughly 11 million of these chains were shared by at least two donors. Raw reads were error-corrected and collapsed into unique sequences by a nearest-neighbor algorithm in which closely related sequences were merged to remove PCR and sequencing errors. V, D and J gene segments were assigned by aligning CDR3 sequences to IMGT reference sequences. Each retained sequence needed at least a six-nucleotide match to both a V gene segment and a J gene segment. A rearrangement was called productive if the CDR3 had no stop codons and remained in frame with V and J, and every other rearrangement was called non-productive. Following IMGT convention, CDR3 was defined as the stretch from the second conserved V-encoded cysteine up to the conserved J-encoded phenylalanine. Sequences without an unambiguous match to a single V gene segment were excluded from the earlier analysis of approximately 560 of the donors. An earlier analysis of a few hundred of the donors called V segments functional above 56.7% productive rearrangements and segregating when the between-donor standard deviation exceeded 5%. A statistical classification framework was built for diagnosing cytomegalovirus status from the catalog of TCR beta chain sequences. A later analysis assigned V and J genes by comparing TCR nucleotide sequences with IMGT/GENE-DB human TR gene sequences. In a later analysis, CDR3 sequences and most-parsimonious VDJ recombination scenarios were assigned using the TCRdist pipeline. In a later analysis, each TCR beta chain was defined by its CDR3 amino acid sequence together with its V-gene family, and reads without a unique V-gene family were excluded. To address suspected cross-contamination and a sequencing artifact, a later analysis removed around 600 highly shared, low-generation-probability nucleotide sequences. A later analysis calculated a clonal expansion index for each public chain from normalized within-repertoire ranks of inferred template counts. Generation probabilities in a later analysis came from a VDJ recombination model fitted to out-of-frame rearrangements, and those results were checked against IGoR. In a later analysis, TCR-TCR, TCR-HLA and TCR-CMV co-occurrence was scored with hypergeometric tests, and a repertoire-size bias correction was applied to TCR pairs. To estimate false discovery rates, a later analysis permuted the HLA or CMV assignments 20 times. In a later analysis, co-occurring TCRs were grouped using DBSCAN, with TCRdist sequence similarity added in when clustering inside HLA-allele-positive subsets. Repertoires with fewer than 30,000 or more than 120,000 public chains, plus five repertoires with anomalous nucleotide sharing, were excluded from co-occurrence clustering. TCRdb retrieved this table from immuneACCESS and kept in-frame rearrangements only. Not all clones are present; in checked studies, unresolved V genes account for under half, and no reason is known for the remainder. V and J calls and clone size follow that table, whereas D and trimming were derived from the DNA. In all, the sample holds 120,000 or so clones, and more than 80% of those were seen once. The leading ten clones occupy about 3.3% of the sample.

CDR1 and CDR2 are drawn from the germline V gene: MNHEY, SVGAGI. From the cysteine up to the phenylalanine, the CDR3 has a length of 15 residues. The retained sequence is limited to the CDR3, 45 bases, with the frame set at the first base. From V the trimming removes 6 bases and from J it removes 0 bases, while the gene matches leave 4 bases of the junction unaccounted for. The cohort was made up of 650 to 700 healthy bone marrow donors. At the time of sampling, all cohort members were nominally healthy, though unrecorded immune exposures were likely present. The donor tested CMV seronegative and was one of the 352 seronegative cohort members. A peripheral blood sample was collected from each donor, and TCR beta sequencing was performed on peripheral blood mononuclear cells. Genomic DNA was extracted from the blood cell samples with the Qiagen DNeasy Blood Extraction Kit. Comment on this clone: The antigen it recognizes is unknown. Base quality data are lacking; no much larger clone is found one base away.

The source of this sequence is a male donor in good health and CMV-seronegative. The sequenced sample consisted of PBMCs. The sequence is built from TRBV6-5 and TRBJ2-1; the central 8 bases match TRBD1. The DNA sequence is as follows: TGTGCCAGCAGCAGGGACAGGAGCTCCTACAATGAGCAGTTCTTC. This encodes CASSRDRSSYNEQFF.